This is a list of T cell receptor beta chains from one sample in a study of cytomegalovirus exposure and HLA in healthy donors. Produced via immunoSEQ multiplex PCR; TCRdb's table is partial and in-frame only. The sample yields 100,000 to 150,000 clones, 75% to 85% seen once. The sequencing sample was made of PBMCs. Receptor source: a male donor in good health and CMV-seronegative. The conserved cysteine and the conserved F or W are not part of the CDR3 here.

v_call cdr3_aa
TRBV29-1 SVDVTSASSYEQY
TRBV4-1 ASSQGTGRNTIY
TRBV4-1 ASSQEPGNPYGYT
TRBV5-1 ASSLLAGLSTDTQY
TRBV7-9 ASSFASGGAPDTQY
TRBV9 ASSVGGDPDTQY
TRBV9 ASSEGASNQPQH
TRBV6-5 ASSYMGEKLF
TRBV6-6 ASSTSRGGANVLT
TRBV6-5 ASRDRGHNEQF
TRBV7-9 ASSLDPGEKLF